The TCR beta chain described here comes from a study of CD8 T cells in Susac syndrome. Trimming took 1 base from V and 8 from J, leaving 6 bases between them. Germline loops: CDR1 SGHVS, CDR2 FNYEAQ. The CDR3 is 12 residues long. The individuals used as controls were healthy donors who had been matched for both age and sex. Reverse transcription of roughly 0.45 to 1 ug RNA used random hexamers. TCRdb reanalysed the immunoSEQ multiplex PCR reads using MiXCR and keeps one entry per CDR3 protein. The sample contains 180,000 or so distinct CDR3 sequences, about 94% of which appear only once. The sequence was obtained from a human donor in good health. The chain links TRBV7-6 to TRBJ2-1; no definite D call. The sequenced sample consisted of CD4+ T cells from PBMCs. The CDR3 DNA sequence: TGTGCCAGCAGCTTAGACGGGTATGAGCAGTTCTTC. Translating it yields CASSLDGYEQFF.